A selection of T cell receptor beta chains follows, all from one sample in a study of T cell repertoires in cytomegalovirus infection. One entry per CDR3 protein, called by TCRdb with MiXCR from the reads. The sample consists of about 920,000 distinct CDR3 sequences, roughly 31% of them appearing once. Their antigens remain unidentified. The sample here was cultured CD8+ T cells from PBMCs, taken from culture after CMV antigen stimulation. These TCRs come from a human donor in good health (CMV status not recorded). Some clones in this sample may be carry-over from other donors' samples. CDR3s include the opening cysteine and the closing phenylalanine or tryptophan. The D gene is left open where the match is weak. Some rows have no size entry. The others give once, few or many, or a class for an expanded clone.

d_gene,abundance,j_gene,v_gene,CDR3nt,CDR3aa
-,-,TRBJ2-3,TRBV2,TGTGCCAGCAGACCCGCGGGACTCCAGGACCCAGATACGCAGTATTTT,CASRPAGLQDPDTQYF
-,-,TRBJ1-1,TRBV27,TGTGCCAGCAGTTCAGCCTGGGGGCGTGAAGCTTTCTTT,CASSSAWGREAFF
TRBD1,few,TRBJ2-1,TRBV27,TGTGCCAGCAGTTTCTCACAGGGGCCTTATCGGGAGTTCTTC,CASSFSQGPYREFF
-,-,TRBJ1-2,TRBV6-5,TGTGCCAGCAGTTACTCTGGGGATTACTATGGCTACACCTTC,CASSYSGDYYGYTF
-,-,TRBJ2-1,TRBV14,TGTGCCAGCAGCCCCTCCCGGAAGGTATACAATGAGCAGTTCTTC,CASSPSRKVYNEQFF
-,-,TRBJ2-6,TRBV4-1,TGCGCCAGCAGCCAAGTCTCTGGGGCCAACGTCCTGACTTTC,CASSQVSGANVLTF
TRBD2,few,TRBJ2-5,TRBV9,TGTGCCAGCAGCGTTGGAGCGGGGGTCCAAGAGACCCAGTACTTC,CASSVGAGVQETQYF
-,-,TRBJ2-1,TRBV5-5,TGTGCCTGTTCCGGGACACCGAACCCCCTCTACAATGAGCAGTTCTTC,CACSGTPNPLYNEQFF
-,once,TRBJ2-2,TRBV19,TGTGCCAGTAGCCAACGGGTTAATAGAGACACCGGGGAGCTGTTTTTT,CASSQRVNRDTGELFF
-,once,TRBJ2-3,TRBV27,TGTGCCAGCAGTAAGGACGGGGACACAGATACGCAGTATTTT,CASSKDGDTDTQYF
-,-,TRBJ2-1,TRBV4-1,TGCGCCAGCAGCCAAGTTTTTGATGAGCAGTTCTTC,CASSQVFDEQFF
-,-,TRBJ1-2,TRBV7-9,TGTGCCAGCAATTCGGGCCTGCTCGGGGATGGCTACACCTTC,CASNSGLLGDGYTF
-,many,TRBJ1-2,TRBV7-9,TGTGCCAGCAGCTTAGGTCCGGAATTGAGGGGCTACACCTTC,CASSLGPELRGYTF
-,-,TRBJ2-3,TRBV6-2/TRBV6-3,TGTGCCAGCAGTTACTCGGCCTACTCAACAGAACCAGATACGCAGTATTTT,CASSYSAYSTEPDTQYF
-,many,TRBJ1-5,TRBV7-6,TGTGCCAGCAGCTTAGCCAAAAATCAGCCCCAGCATTTT,CASSLAKNQPQHF
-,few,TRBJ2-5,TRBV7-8,TGTGCCAGCAGCTTAGTGGAACAAGAGACCCAGTACTTC,CASSLVEQETQYF
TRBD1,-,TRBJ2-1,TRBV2,TGTGCCAGCACCTTCCGGGACAGGGCGAAGAACAATGAGCAGTTCTTC,CASTFRDRAKNNEQFF
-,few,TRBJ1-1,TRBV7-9,TGTGCCAGCAGTCCAGAGAGCATGAACACTGAAGCTTTCTTT,CASSPESMNTEAFF
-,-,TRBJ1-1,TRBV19,TGTGCCAGTAGTATGTTGGGCCGACCCACTGAAGCTTTCTTT,CASSMLGRPTEAFF
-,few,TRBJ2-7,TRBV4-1,TGCGCCAGCAGCCAAGTTGTGACACTAACCTACGAGCAGTACTTC,CASSQVVTLTYEQYF
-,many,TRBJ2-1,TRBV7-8,TGTGCCAGCAGCCCGAGCGGCGCCGAGTCCCCCTACAATGAGCAGTTCTTC,CASSPSGAESPYNEQFF
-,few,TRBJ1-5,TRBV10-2,TGCGCCAGCAGTAAGGGCAGGGGAAATCAGCCCCAGCATTTT,CASSKGRGNQPQHF
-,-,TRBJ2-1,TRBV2,TGTGCCAGCAGTGAGGACCCCTCCTCCTACAATGAGCAGTTCTTC,CASSEDPSSYNEQFF
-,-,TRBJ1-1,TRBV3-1,TGTGCCAGCAGCCAAATTCCCAAGACAGGGAACACTGAAGCTTTCTTT,CASSQIPKTGNTEAFF
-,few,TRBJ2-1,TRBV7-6,TGTGCCAGCAGCCAGGAAAGCCCAGGCCCGAGCAATGAGCAGTTCTTC,CASSQESPGPSNEQFF
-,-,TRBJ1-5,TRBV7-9,TGTGCCAGCAGCTTAGCGGGTCGCGGGCAGCCCCAGCATTTT,CASSLAGRGQPQHF
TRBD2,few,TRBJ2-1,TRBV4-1,TGCGCCAGCAGCCAAGTCGGTAGCGCGGGGGATGAGCAGTTCTTC,CASSQVGSAGDEQFF
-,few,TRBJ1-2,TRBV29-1,TGCAGCGTTCCGACAGCGGATTATGGCTACACCTTC,CSVPTADYGYTF
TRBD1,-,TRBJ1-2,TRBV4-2,TGTGCCAGCAGCCGTTTGGGGACAGACCTTCTGGCCTATGGCTACACCTTC,CASSRLGTDLLAYGYTF
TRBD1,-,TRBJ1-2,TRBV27,TGTGCCAGCGGATACCATGCATCAGGGGGTGCAGCTAACTATGGCTACACCTTC,CASGYHASGGAANYGYTF
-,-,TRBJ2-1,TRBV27,TGTGCCAGCAGTGGGGCGGGTCACTACAATGAGCAGTTCTTC,CASSGAGHYNEQFF
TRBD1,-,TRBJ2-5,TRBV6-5,TGTGCCAGCACCCTGAGACAGGGGGAATCCGAGACCCAGTACTTC,CASTLRQGESETQYF
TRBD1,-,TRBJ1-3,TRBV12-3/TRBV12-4,TGTGCCAGCAGTTTTCTTCTTTCAGGACAGGGCGAAAACACCATATATTTT,CASSFLLSGQGENTIYF
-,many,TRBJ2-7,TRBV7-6,TGTGCCAGCAGCTTAGACTCCGGGGAAGACAGAGACTCCTACGAGCAGTACTTC,CASSLDSGEDRDSYEQYF
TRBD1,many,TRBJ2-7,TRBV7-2,TGTGCCAGCAGCTCCCAGACAGGGGCCGGAAGCTACGAGCAGTACTTC,CASSSQTGAGSYEQYF
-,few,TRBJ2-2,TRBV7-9,TGTGCCAGCAGCTTTCCCAGGGCAAAGACCGGGGAGCTGTTTTTT,CASSFPRAKTGELFF
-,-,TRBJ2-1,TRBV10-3,TGTGCCATCAGTGAAGCAGGGGAACTCTACAATGAGCAGTTCTTC,CAISEAGELYNEQFF
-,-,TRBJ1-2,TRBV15,TGTGCCACCAGCAGAGATCTAACAGGGATGTACGGCTACACCTTC,CATSRDLTGMYGYTF
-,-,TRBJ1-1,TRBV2,TGTGCCAGCAGTGAAGCGCGCTGGAACACTGAAGCTTTCTTT,CASSEARWNTEAFF
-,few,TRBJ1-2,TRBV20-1,TGCAGTGCTAGAGATACAAGGGGGGGCCTTTTCTATGGCTACACCTTC,CSARDTRGGLFYGYTF
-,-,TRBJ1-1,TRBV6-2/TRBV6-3,TGTGCCAGCAGTTCCGAGGACAACCAGAACACTGAAGCTTTCTTT,CASSSEDNQNTEAFF
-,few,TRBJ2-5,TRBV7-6,TGTGCCAGCAGCTCCGAGATGCGAGAGACCCAGTACTTC,CASSSEMRETQYF
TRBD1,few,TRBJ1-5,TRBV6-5,TGTGCCAGCAGTTCTACAGGGGGGCCCAATCAGCCCCAGCATTTT,CASSSTGGPNQPQHF
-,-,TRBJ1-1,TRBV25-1,TGTGCCAGCAGTTCAGGGCTGGATGCTTTCTTT,CASSSGLDAFF
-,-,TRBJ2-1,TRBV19,TGTGCCAGTAAGGGGGAGGCAAATTACAATGAGCAGTTCTTC,CASKGEANYNEQFF
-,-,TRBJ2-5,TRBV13,TGTGCCAGCAGCCCCCCGAGAGGGACGCGAGAGACCCAGTACTTC,CASSPPRGTRETQYF
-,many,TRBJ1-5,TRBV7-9,TGTGCCAGCAGCTCGGCCCCGACTGATCCAGAATTTAGCAATCAGCCCCAGCATTTT,CASSSAPTDPEFSNQPQHF
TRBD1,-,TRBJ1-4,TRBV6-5,TGTGCCAGCAGTTACGGGACAGGGGGCGTCCTCGGAGAAAAACTGTTTTTT,CASSYGTGGVLGEKLFF
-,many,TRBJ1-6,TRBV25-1,TGTGCCAGCGGACAGTATAGGGATTCACCCCTCCACTTT,CASGQYRDSPLHF
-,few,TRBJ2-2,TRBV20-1,TGCAGTGCTAGGCCCCAGGGAATGAACACCGGGGAGCTGTTTTTT,CSARPQGMNTGELFF
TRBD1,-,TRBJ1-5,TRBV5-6,TGTGCCAGCAGCACGGGACAGCCATATAGCAATCAGCCCCAGCATTTT,CASSTGQPYSNQPQHF
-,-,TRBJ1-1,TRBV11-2,TGTGCCAGCAGCTCGCAAGGAGCTTTCTTT,CASSSQGAFF
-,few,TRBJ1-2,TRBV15,TGTGCCACCAGAGGAGGAGGAGGGGAAAGGGGCTATGGCTACACCTTC,CATRGGGGERGYGYTF
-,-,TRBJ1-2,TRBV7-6,TGTGCCAGCAGCCAAGGAATAAATCCCGATTTCGACTACACCTTC,CASSQGINPDFDYTF
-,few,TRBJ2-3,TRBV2,TGTGCCAGCAATAGGGACTCTAGCACAGATACGCAGTATTTT,CASNRDSSTDTQYF